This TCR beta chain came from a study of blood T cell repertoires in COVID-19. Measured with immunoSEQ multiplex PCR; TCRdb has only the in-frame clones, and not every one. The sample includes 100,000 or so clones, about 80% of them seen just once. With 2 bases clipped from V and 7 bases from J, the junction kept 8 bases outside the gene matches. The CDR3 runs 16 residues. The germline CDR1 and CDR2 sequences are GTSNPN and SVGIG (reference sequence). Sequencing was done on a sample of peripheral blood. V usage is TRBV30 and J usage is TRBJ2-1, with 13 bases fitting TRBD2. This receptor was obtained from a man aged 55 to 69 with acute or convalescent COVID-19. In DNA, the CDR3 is TGTGCCTGGAGTATTTCTTGGACTAGCGGGAGTAATGAGCAGTTCTTC. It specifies CAWSISWTSGSNEQFF.